A selection of T cell receptor beta chains follows, all from one sample in a study of blood T cell repertoires in COVID-19. Some clones are missing from TCRdb's copy, which holds only in-frame ones; the method was immunoSEQ multiplex PCR. The profile shows fewer than 350,000 clones, around 87% of them singletons. Sequenced: PBMCs or T cells enriched from blood (not recorded which). These receptors all come from a woman between 18 and 29 years old with acute COVID-19. The CDR3 runs from the conserved cysteine through the conserved F or W. The D gene is left open where the match is weak. The size entry is marked missing in some rows and otherwise reads once, few, many or a size class.

D,J,size,V,DNA,CDR3
-,TRBJ1-2,-,TRBV5-3,TGTGCCAGAAGCTACCCGGGGAGAGATGGCTACACCTTC,CARSYPGRDGYTF
-,TRBJ1-5,-,TRBV30,TGTGCCTGTAAAACCGACAGGAGCCACAATCAGCCCCAGCATTTT,CACKTDRSHNQPQHF
-,TRBJ1-1,-,TRBV4-2,TGTGCCAGCAGCCGTTTACAGTGGACTGAAGCTTTCTTT,CASSRLQWTEAFF
TRBD1,TRBJ2-1,-,TRBV9,TGTGCCAGCAGCGTAGCTGGACAGGGCTACAATGAGCAGTTCTTC,CASSVAGQGYNEQFF
TRBD2,TRBJ2-7,-,TRBV4-2,TGTGCCAGCAGCCAAGATCGGGGACTAGCGGGAGTCGAAGACGAGCAGTACTTC,CASSQDRGLAGVEDEQYF
-,TRBJ1-3,-,TRBV7-9,TGTGCCAGCAGTTTTAACACATTCTCTGGAAACACCATATATTTT,CASSFNTFSGNTIYF
TRBD1,TRBJ2-7,once,TRBV7-8,TGTGCCAGCAGCCAGGGTTCGACAGGGGGCGACGAGCAGTACTTC,CASSQGSTGGDEQYF
-,TRBJ2-2,-,TRBV5-8,TGTGCCAGCAGCTTTCGTGGCAGGGGATCCGGGGAGCTGTTTTTT,CASSFRGRGSGELFF
-,TRBJ2-5,-,TRBV7-2,TGTGCCAGCAGCTTACAGATACTACAAGAGACCCAGTACTTC,CASSLQILQETQYF
TRBD1,TRBJ1-1,-,TRBV15,TGTGCCACCAGCAGAGGATGGGACAGGGGAATGAACACTGAAGCTTTCTTT,CATSRGWDRGMNTEAFF
-,TRBJ2-1,-,TRBV5-8,TGTGCCAGCAGAACCGGGACTGGAAGCTACAATGAGCAGTTCTTC,CASRTGTGSYNEQFF
TRBD2,TRBJ2-3,-,TRBV5-6,TGTGCCAGCAGCTTAACGGTAAGACTAGCGGGAGAGGCGGCGGATACGCAGTATTTT,CASSLTVRLAGEAADTQYF
-,TRBJ1-2,-,TRBV20-1,TGCAGTGCTAGTTCCCAGGGAATTGGCTACACCTTC,CSASSQGIGYTF
-,TRBJ2-5,-,TRBV7-2,TGTGCCAGCAGCTTAGCGGGGATGGGCCTAGCGTCGGTCCGGGGAGAGACCCAGTACTTC,CASSLAGMGLASVRGETQYF
TRBD2,TRBJ2-1,-,TRBV29-1,TGCAGCGTTGCTTCTAGCGGGCCCTACAATGAGCAGTTCTTC,CSVASSGPYNEQFF
-,TRBJ1-1,-,TRBV19,TGTGCCAGTAGCCGACAGGAGAACACTGAAGCTTTCTTT,CASSRQENTEAFF
TRBD1,TRBJ1-1,once,TRBV7-9,TGTGCCAGCAGTCGGACAGGGTATTCGACTGAAGCTTTCTTT,CASSRTGYSTEAFF
TRBD1,TRBJ1-6,-,TRBV5-1,TGCGCCAGCAGCTCCCGACAGGGGGCCAATTCACCCCTCCACTTT,CASSSRQGANSPLHF
-,TRBJ1-3,-,TRBV11-2,TGTGCCAGCAGCTCGGCCACCGGGACACCCTCTGGAAACACCATATATTTT,CASSSATGTPSGNTIYF